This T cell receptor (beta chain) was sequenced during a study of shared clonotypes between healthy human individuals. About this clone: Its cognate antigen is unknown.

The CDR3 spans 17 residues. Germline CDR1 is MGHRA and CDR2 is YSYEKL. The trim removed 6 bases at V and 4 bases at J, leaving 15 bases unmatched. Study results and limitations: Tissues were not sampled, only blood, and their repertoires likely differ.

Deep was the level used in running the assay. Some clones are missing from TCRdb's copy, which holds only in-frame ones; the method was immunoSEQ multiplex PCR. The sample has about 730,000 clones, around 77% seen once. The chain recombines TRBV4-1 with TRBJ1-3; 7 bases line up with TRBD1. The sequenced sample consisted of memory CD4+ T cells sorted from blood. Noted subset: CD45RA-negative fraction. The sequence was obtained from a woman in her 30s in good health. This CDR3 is CASSRTGVRGIGNTIYF. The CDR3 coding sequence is TGCGCCAGCAGTCGCACAGGGGTTCGGGGCATAGGAAACACCATATATTTT.